The entry that follows covers one T cell receptor (beta chain) sequence. This sample is part of a study of beta chain features in type 1 diabetes. Expressed TCRB transcripts were sequenced because the entire RNA isolate underwent reverse transcription. The protocol was immunoSEQ multiplex PCR, while the TCRdb copy is restricted to in-frame clones and leaves out a portion. The repertoire includes 200,000 to 250,000 clones, 55% to 70% of them detected once, and about 0.051% sits in the top ten. From germline, CDR1 is SGHDT and CDR2 YYEEEE. V was cut by 0 bases and J by 7 bases, with 13 bases left in between. This CDR3 contains 14 residues.

The receptor was isolated from a man younger than 40 in good health. V is TRBV5-6 and J is TRBJ2-5; D remains unclear. The sample taken for sequencing was naive CD4+ T cells from blood. The CDR3 here is CASSLGRQSRTQYF. The CDR3 DNA sequence: TGTGCCAGCAGCTTGGGGCGTCAGTCAAGGACCCAGTACTTC.